The text below deals with one T cell receptor (beta chain). Its specificity is unknown. This entry is derived from a study of T cell responses to AZD1222 COVID-19 vaccine. Broader study findings: Spike-specific TCR breadth and depth rose after two AZD1222 doses. The reported proportion of spike-specific TCRs targeting unmutated variant regions was nearly half. A mostly white British donor set with more females was recruited, and clonal diversity was possibly underestimated.

Trimming cost V 5 bases and J 2 bases; bases outside gene matches: 9. CDR3 length: 16 amino acids. In germline, CDR1 is PRHDT, CDR2 FYEKMQ (reference sequence). This table comes from immunoSEQ multiplex PCR, and its TCRdb copy is limited to in-frame clones, with some not included. This sample has some 170,000 clones, with 91% found just once. The study pooled second doses at about 4 or about 12 weeks. J is TRBJ1-5 and V is TRBV13, with 7 bases fitting TRBD1. The sequencing here drew on peripheral blood, taken 28 days after the second AZD1222 dose. This TCR derives from an adult who received the AZD1222 COVID-19 vaccine. The chain's CDR3 is CASSPGGVGGNQPQHF. The CDR3 DNA sequence: TGTGCCAGCAGCCCAGGGGGGGTGGGAGGCAATCAGCCCCAGCATTTT.